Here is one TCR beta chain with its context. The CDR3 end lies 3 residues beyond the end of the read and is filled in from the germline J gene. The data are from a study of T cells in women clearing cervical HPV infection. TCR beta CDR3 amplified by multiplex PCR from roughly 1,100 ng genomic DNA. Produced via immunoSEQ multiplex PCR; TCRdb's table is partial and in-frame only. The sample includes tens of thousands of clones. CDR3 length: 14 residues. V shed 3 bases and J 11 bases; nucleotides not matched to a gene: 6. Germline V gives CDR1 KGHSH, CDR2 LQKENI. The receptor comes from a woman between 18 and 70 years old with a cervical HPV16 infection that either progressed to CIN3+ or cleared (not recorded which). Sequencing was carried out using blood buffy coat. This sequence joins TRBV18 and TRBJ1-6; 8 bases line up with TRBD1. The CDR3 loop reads CASSPSGQGPPLHF. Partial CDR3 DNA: TGTGCCAGCTCACCTTCAGGACAGGGCCCACCC.